The 14 T cell receptor beta chains listed next were all sequenced from one sample in a study of CD8+ T cells in alopecia areata. cDNA reverse transcribed from extracted RNA served as the sequencing template. Produced via immunoSEQ multiplex PCR; TCRdb's table is partial and in-frame only. The sample holds 200,000 to 250,000 clones, 64% seen once. Noted treatment: oral pan-JAK inhibitor, 5-10 mg twice daily. The sample here was CD4+ T cells sorted from blood, taken at week 4, from a patient treated with tofacitinib. The receptor set was obtained from a human donor with alopecia areata.

This clone was seen only a few times. V is TRBV2 and J is TRBJ2-7; 9 nucleotides agree with TRBD1. The CDR3 loop spans 14 amino acids. The trim removed 5 bases at V and 2 bases at J, leaving 4 bases unmatched. Germline values: CDR1 SNHLY, CDR2 FYNNEI. CDR3 residues: CASSSQGAAYEQYF. The CDR3 DNA is TGTGCCAGCAGTTCACAGGGGGCTGCCTACGAGCAGTACTTC.

This clone appeared a few times. The chain links TRBV30 to TRBJ1-6, with 7 bases that match TRBD1. The CDR3 length is 14 residues. Germline lookup yields CDR1 GTSNPN and CDR2 SVGIG (reference sequence). With V trimmed by 0 bases and J by 10 bases, 6 bases remained unmatched. CDR3 sequence (DNA): TGTGCCTGGAGTGTACAGACAGGGCGGTCACCCCTCCACTTT. It translates to CAWSVQTGRSPLHF. Full variable domain (rest looked up from reference TRBV30 and TRBJ1-6): SQTIHQWPATLVQPVGSPLSLECTVEGTSNPNLYWYRQAAGRGLQLLFYSVGIGQISSEVPQNLSASRPQDRQFILSSKKLLLSDSGFYLCAWSVQTGRSPLHFGNGTRLTVT.

V gene TRBV2 combines with J gene TRBJ1-5; D ambiguous. Trimming removed 5 bases from V and 0 bases from J, with 11 bases in between. The CDR3 sequence is 15 residues long. Germline CDR1 and CDR2: SNHLY and FYNNEI. For the CDR3, the DNA is TGTGCCAGCAGTAGACCCCCCCTTAGCAATCAGCCCCAGCATTTT. This gives the protein CASSRPPLSNQPQHF.

This clone appeared a few times. The chain combines TRBV7-3 with TRBJ2-5; a weak D match, TRBD2 (7 bases). This CDR3 is built from 14 residues. Between the trimmed V and J ends, which lost 8 bases and 4 bases, there was a span of 17 bases. Looked up from germline, CDR1 is SGHTA and CDR2 is FQGTGA. CDR3 in DNA: TGTGCCAGCGCTTTGGGGGGGCTGCCAGAGACCCAGTACTTC. Encoded protein: CASALGGLPETQYF.

The gene calls are TRBV5-4 and TRBJ2-7, with D perhaps TRBD1 or TRBD2 (5 bases each). The CDR3 has 14 amino acids. Trimming removed 4 bases from V and 2 bases from J, with 13 bases in between. In germline, CDR1 is SGHNT, CDR2 YYREEE (reference sequence). DNA for the CDR3: TGTGCCAGCAGCCTGGGACCTATCGCCTACGAGCAGTACTTC. This translates into CASSLGPIAYEQYF.

The chain combines TRBV18 with TRBJ1-1; D unclear. V lost 3 bases and J 9 bases, leaving 11 bases between the germline ends. This CDR3 is 12 amino acids long. The germline gives CDR1 KGHSH, CDR2 LQKENI. The CDR3 region has the DNA TGTGCCAGCTCACCCCCGAGGAGTAAAGCTTTCTTT. Translation gives CASSPPRSKAFF.

The chain's CDR3 is CASSLRGDHGYTF. The CDR3 bases are TGCGCCAGCAGCTTGCGAGGGGATCATGGCTACACCTTC. V is TRBV5-1 and J is TRBJ1-2, with D perhaps matching TRBD1 (5 bases). The V gene lost 1 base and the J gene lost 6 bases, with 10 bases spanning the gap. The CDR3 extends over 13 amino acids. Germline CDR1 is SGHRS and CDR2 is YFSETQ.

The chain uses TRBV10-2 and TRBJ2-5, with 10 bases lining up with TRBD1. The germline CDR1 and CDR2 sequences are WSHSY and SAAADI. V shed 3 bases, J shed 5 bases, and the junction held 12 bases outside the gene matches. CDR3 length: 17 amino acids. The CDR3 sequence: CASSEMGTGVRLETQYF. CDR3 coding DNA: TGCGCCAGCAGTGAAATGGGGACAGGGGTTCGATTGGAGACCCAGTACTTC.

This clone has only a few counts. Different DNA sequences within this sample yield the same CDR3. The rearrangement uses TRBV30 and TRBJ1-2; D is perhaps TRBD1 (6 bases). Germline values: CDR1 GTSNPN, CDR2 SVGIG (reference sequence). The CDR3 sequence is 13 residues long. The germline V and J ends were trimmed by 0 bases and 5 bases, with 10 bases remaining between them. DNA of the CDR3: TGTGCCTGGAGTGTAGGGCAGGGGTATGGCTACACCTTC. Encoded protein: CAWSVGQGYGYTF.

This clone has a handful of counts. This rearrangement joins TRBV4-3 to TRBJ2-3, with D maybe TRBD1 (5 bases). CDR3 length: 15 amino acids. Germline CDR1 is LGHNA and CDR2 is YSLEER. Trimming left V 4 bases short and J 6 bases short, with 17 bases between. CDR3 coding DNA: TGCGCCAGCAGCCCCATGGCAGGGATAAGGGATACGCAGTATTTT. Amino acid sequence: CASSPMAGIRDTQYF.

The rearrangement joins TRBV29-1 to TRBJ2-3; weak D call: TRBD1 (6 bases). Germline lookup yields CDR1 SQVTM and CDR2 ANQGSEA. Deletions cut 1 base from V and 1 base from J, with 12 bases between. This CDR3 is 15 amino acids long. CDR3 region: CSVEGWGHGTDTQYF. DNA for the CDR3: TGCAGCGTTGAAGGGTGGGGGCATGGCACAGATACGCAGTATTTT.

The chain carries TRBV30 and TRBJ1-1; 8 bases fit TRBD1. Germline trimming cut 0 bases from V and 2 bases from J; bases unmatched to any gene: 2. This CDR3 has 14 amino acids. Germline V CDR1 and CDR2: GTSNPN, SVGIG (reference sequence). The CDR3 region has the DNA TGTGCCTGGAGTGTAGGACAGGGAAACACTGAAGCTTTCTTT. Amino acid sequence: CAWSVGQGNTEAFF.

The rearrangement uses TRBV6-5 and TRBJ1-5; no reliable D call. The germline CDR1 and CDR2 sequences are MNHEY and SVGAGI. V shed 7 bases and J shed 9 bases, with 16 bases lying between them. The CDR3 contains 13 residues. The CDR3 region is CASTAGWARPQHF. The CDR3 DNA reads TGTGCCAGCACGGCGGGCTGGGCCCGGCCCCAGCATTTT.

The J gene is TRBJ2-7, the V gene TRBV6-6; 8 bases fit TRBD1. The CDR3 length is 14 residues. Looked up from germline, CDR1 is MNHNY and CDR2 is SVGAGI (reference sequence). The V and J ends lost 2 bases and 2 bases, in that order; junction bases with no gene match: 2. CDR3 loop: CASSYVTGAYEQYF. The CDR3 region has the DNA TGTGCCAGCAGTTACGTGACAGGGGCCTACGAGCAGTACTTC.